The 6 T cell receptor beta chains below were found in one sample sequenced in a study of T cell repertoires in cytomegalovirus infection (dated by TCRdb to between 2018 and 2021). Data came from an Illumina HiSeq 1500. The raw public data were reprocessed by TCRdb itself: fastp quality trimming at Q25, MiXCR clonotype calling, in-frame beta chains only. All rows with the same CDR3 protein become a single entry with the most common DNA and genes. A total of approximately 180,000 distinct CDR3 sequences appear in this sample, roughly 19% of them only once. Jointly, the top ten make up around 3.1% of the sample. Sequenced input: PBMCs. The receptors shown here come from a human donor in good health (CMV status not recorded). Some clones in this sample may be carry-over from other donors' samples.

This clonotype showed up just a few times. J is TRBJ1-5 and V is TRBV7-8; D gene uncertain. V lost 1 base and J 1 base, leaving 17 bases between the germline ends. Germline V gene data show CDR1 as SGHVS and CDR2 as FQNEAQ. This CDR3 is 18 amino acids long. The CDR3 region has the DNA TGTGCCAGCAGCTTAGACGTTATTCGGGCAGAAAGCAATCAGCCCCAGCATTTT. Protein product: CASSLDVIRAESNQPQHF.

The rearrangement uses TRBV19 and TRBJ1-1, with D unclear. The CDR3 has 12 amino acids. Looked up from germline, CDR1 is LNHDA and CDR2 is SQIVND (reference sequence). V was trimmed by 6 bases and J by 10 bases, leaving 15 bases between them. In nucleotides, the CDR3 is TGTGCCAGTAGCGCCCGCTTGTATGGAGCTTTCTTT. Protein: CASSARLYGAFF.

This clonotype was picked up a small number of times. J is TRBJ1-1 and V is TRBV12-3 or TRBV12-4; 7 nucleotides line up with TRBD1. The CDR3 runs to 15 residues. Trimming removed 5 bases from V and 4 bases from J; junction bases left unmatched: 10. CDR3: CASSPRTGEGTEAFF. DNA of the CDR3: TGTGCCAGCAGTCCCCGAACAGGGGAAGGCACTGAAGCTTTCTTT.

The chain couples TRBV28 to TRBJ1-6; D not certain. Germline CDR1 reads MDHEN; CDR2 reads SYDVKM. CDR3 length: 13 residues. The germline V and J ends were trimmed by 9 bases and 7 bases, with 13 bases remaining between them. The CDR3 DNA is TGTGCCAGTACGCGGGATGAAAATTCACCCCTCCACTTT. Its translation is CASTRDENSPLHF.

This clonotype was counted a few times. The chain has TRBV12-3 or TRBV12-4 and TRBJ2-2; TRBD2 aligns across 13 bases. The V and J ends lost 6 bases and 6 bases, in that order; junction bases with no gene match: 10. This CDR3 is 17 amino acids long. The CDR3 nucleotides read TGTGCCAGCAGACCCCCGGGACTAGCGGGATTTGCCGGGGAGCTGTTTTTT. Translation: CASRPPGLAGFAGELFF.

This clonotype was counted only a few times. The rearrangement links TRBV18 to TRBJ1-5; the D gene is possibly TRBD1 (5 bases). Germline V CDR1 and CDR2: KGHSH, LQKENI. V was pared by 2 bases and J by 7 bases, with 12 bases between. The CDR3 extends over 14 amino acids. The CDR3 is CASSPEGAYQPQHF. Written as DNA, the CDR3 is TGTGCCAGCTCACCAGAAGGGGCCTACCAGCCCCAGCATTTT.